This T cell receptor (beta chain) was observed in a study of T-cell memory formation after mild COVID-19. Study overall: Largely, TCR clusters stayed within a single donor. Whole-study findings and limits: A second wave expanding day 15 to 37 was CD4+-biased; contracting clones were balanced.

Constant-segment primers were used for 5'RACE, and the resulting TCR alpha and TCR beta cDNA libraries carried sample barcodes and UMIs. TCRdb passed the 5' RACE reads through MiXCR, listing each CDR3 protein once. The table shows roughly 450,000 distinct CDR3 sequences, with 15% to 20% occurring only once. About this clonotype itself: Its antigen is still unknown.

J was trimmed by 4 bases and V by 6 bases; bases with no gene match: 7. Germline V gives CDR1 SGHRS, CDR2 YFSETQ. CDR3 size: 14 residues. This sequence originates from an adult woman who had mild COVID-19 (a few samples of this study predate the infection). Cell type and time point are not known. The chain links TRBV5-1 to TRBJ2-7; 10 bases are shared with TRBD1. Material for sequencing was PBMCs or a T cell subset sorted from them (not recorded which). This CDR3 reads CASTTGQGGYEQYF. The CDR3 DNA reads TGCGCCAGCACGACAGGACAGGGGGGATACGAGCAGTACTTC.